Given below is one T cell receptor beta chain in context. Its antigen remains unidentified. The CD8 memory sample joined CD45RO+ cells and CCR7-negative CD45RA+ cells. This sample was included in a study of shared clonotypes between healthy human individuals. The CDR3 has 11 amino acids. Germline CDR1 is MNHNS and CDR2 is SASEGT. V lost 2 bases to trimming and J lost 7 bases, with 6 bases between them. Study results and limitations: Some clonotypes were shared by all four sorted-subset donors, while others were not shared. The non-shared ones had lower generation probabilities than the shared ones.

Libraries were prepared by immunoSEQ multiplex PCR; TCRdb keeps only in-frame clonotypes and omits some of them. The table has under 150,000 clones, 65% to 75% seen once. Sequencing was done on a sample of memory CD8+ T cells sorted from blood. Subset noted: CD45RO+ cells pooled with CCR7-negative TemRA cells. This rearrangement joins TRBV6-1 to TRBJ2-7; D is ambiguous. This receptor was identified in a woman younger than 45 in good health. The CDR3 spells CASSEIQEQYF. The CDR3 DNA sequence: TGTGCCAGCAGTGAAATCCAAGAGCAGTACTTC.